This T cell receptor beta chain was identified in a study of blood T cell repertoires in COVID-19. About the study: Samples came from the United States, Italy and Spain, spanning acute and convalescent COVID-19. Sources were T cells, B-cell-depleted T cells, or PBMCs; the material itself was cDNA or gDNA.

In the authors' methods: Estimation of nucleated cell counts relied on the amplification of reference gene primers. Sequenced by immunoSEQ multiplex PCR; TCRdb stores in-frame clones only, minus some. The V and J calls and the clone size are those of that table, but D and trimming were determined from the DNA. The sample shows around 270,000 clones, approximately 91% of them seen only once. Trimming stripped 7 bases from V and 0 bases from J, with 9 bases between. The CDR3 is made up of 14 amino acids. The germline CDR1 and CDR2 sequences are ENHRY and SYGVKD. This chain connects TRBV10-3 to TRBJ2-2; D remains ambiguous. The clonotype comes from a person aged 18-35 years with COVID-19, enrolled during active disease. Sequencing was performed on peripheral blood. CDR3 in DNA: TGTGCCATCAAACCGGGTGCGAACACCGGGGAGCTGTTTTTT. Residues: CAIKPGANTGELFF.